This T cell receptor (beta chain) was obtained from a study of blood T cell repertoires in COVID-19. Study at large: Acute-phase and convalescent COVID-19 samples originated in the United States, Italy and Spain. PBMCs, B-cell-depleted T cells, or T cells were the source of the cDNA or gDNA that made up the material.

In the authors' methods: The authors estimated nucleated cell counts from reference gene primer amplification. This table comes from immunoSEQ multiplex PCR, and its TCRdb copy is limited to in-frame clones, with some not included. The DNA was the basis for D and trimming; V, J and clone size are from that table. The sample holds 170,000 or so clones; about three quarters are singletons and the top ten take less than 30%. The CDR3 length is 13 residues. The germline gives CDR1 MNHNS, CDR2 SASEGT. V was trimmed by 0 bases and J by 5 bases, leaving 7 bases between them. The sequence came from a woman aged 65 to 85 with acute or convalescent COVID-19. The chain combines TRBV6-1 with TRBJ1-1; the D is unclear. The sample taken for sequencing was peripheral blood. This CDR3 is CASSEARGTEAFF. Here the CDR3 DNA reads TGTGCCAGCAGTGAAGCTCGGGGTACTGAAGCTTTCTTT.